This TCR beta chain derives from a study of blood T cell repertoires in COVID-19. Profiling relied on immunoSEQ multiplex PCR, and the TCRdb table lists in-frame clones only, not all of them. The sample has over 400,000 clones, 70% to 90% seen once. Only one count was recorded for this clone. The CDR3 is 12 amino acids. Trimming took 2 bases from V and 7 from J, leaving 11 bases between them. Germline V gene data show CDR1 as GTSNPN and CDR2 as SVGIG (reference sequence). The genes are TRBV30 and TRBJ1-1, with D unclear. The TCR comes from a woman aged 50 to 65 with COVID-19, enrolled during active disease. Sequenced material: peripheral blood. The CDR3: CAWSPAAGEAFF. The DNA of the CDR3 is TGTGCCTGGAGTCCCGCCGCAGGTGAAGCTTTCTTT. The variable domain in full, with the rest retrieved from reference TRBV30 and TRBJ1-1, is SQTIHQWPATLVQPVGSPLSLECTVEGTSNPNLYWYRQAAGRGLQLLFYSVGIGQISSEVPQNLSASRPQDRQFILSSKKLLLSDSGFYLCAWSPAAGEAFFGQGTRLTVV.